The subject of this entry is one TCR beta chain. Antigen specificity is unknown. The data were taken from a study of tumor and adjacent non-tumor tissue in lung cancer. Study background: Aged about 30 to 76 years, patients included under 13 men and 4 or 5 women with stage I to III disease. Each sample yielded 3.5 million to 5 million productive TCRbeta reads on average.

The library came from three nested PCR rounds adapted from ARM-PCR protocols. From the multiplex PCR reads, TCRdb called clonotypes with MiXCR, one entry per CDR3 protein. Altogether roughly 90,000 distinct CDR3 sequences are present, more than 65% being singletons, with the ten largest covering roughly a fifth. No cell sorting was done before RNA was extracted from the tissue. Distant lung tissue was collected more than 3 cm away from the tumor edge. Study-level results: In normal lung, the top 100 clones were significantly more dominant than in tumor. Tumor TCR diversity, when higher, was linked to shorter survival.

Specimen: distant non-tumor lung tissue. This TCR was recovered from a woman aged 50 to 60 with non-small cell lung cancer.

The CDR3 region has the DNA TGTGCCACCAGTGACAGGACAGGGCTTGTGCATTACTTC. It translates to CATSDRTGLVHYF. This chain joins TRBV24-1 and TRBJ2-7; 8 nucleotides line up with TRBD1. The CDR3 loop spans 13 amino acids. Trimming removed 4 bases from V and 13 bases from J; junction bases left unmatched: 11. Germline lookup yields CDR1 KGHDR and CDR2 SFDVKD.